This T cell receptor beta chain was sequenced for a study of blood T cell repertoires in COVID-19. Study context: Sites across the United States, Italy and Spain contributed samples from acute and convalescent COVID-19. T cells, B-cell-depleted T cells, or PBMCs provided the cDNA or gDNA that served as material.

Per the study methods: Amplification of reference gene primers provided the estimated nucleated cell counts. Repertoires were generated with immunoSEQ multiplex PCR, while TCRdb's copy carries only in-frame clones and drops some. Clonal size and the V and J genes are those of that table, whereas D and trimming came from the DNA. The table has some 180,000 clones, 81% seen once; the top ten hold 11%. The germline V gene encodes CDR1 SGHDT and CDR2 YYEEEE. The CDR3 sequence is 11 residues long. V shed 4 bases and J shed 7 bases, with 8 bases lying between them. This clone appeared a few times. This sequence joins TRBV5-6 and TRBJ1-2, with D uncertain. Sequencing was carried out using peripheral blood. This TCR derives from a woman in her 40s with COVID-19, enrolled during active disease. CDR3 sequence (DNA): TGTGCCAGCAGCCGCCGAGGTGGCTACACCTTC. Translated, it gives CASSRRGGYTF.